In this sample, the clone carrying this TCR beta chain turned up a few times. The target antigen is unknown. This entry is derived from a study of cytomegalovirus exposure and HLA in healthy donors. Primers: 60 Vbeta forward and 13 Jbeta reverse. TCRdb keeps only in-frame clones here, not all; method: immunoSEQ multiplex PCR. The sample carries 60,000 or so clones, about 85% recorded once. Germline V gene data show CDR1 as SGHKS and CDR2 as YYEKEE (reference sequence). CDR3 size: 17 residues. Trimming took off 0 bases at V and 1 base at J, with 17 bases between the two ends. Points from the study as a whole: Sequencing probably produced one cluster of sequence variants that were highly shared. It was 150 to 200 TCR beta chains that were listed as cytomegalovirus-associated.

Sample: PBMCs. The origin of this receptor is a female donor in good health and CMV-seronegative. The J gene is TRBJ2-7, the V gene TRBV5-5; possible D gene TRBD1, 5 bases. The CDR3 here is CASSLGGAYALSYEQYF. In nucleotides, the CDR3 is TGTGCCAGCAGCTTGGGTGGGGCCTACGCACTTTCCTACGAGCAGTACTTC.